This T cell receptor (beta chain) stems from a study of prognosis after radiotherapy for stage I lung cancer. About the study: Oligometastatic NSCLC after surgical resection of the primary tumor was present in several patients, while newly diagnosed primary stage I lung tumors were present in approximately 15.

This CDR3 spans 15 amino acids. Germline CDR1 is LNHNV and CDR2 is YYDKDF (reference sequence). Amplification of TCR beta CDR3 from genomic DNA used two-round multiplex PCR. During first-round PCR, primers specific to each TRBV and TRBJ gene were used. TCRdb called the multiplex PCR reads again in MiXCR, with one record for every CDR3 protein. The sample lists about 51,000 distinct CDR3 sequences, approximately 30% occurring once. This clonotype appeared once. A junction boundary mismatches the germline segment, possibly from a read error. The specimen comprised PBMCs, sampled before or after stereotactic body radiation therapy (not recorded which). The genes are TRBV15 and TRBJ2-1; 7 bases agree with TRBD1. The TCR sequence derives from a donor aged 50 or older with non-small cell lung cancer. CDR3 sequence reads: CATSQRDSIDNERFF. The DNA for the CDR3 is TGTGCCACCAGCCAACGGGACAGTATCGACAATGAGCGGTTCTTC.